The 5 T cell receptor beta chains reported below all come from one sample, sequenced in a study of cytomegalovirus exposure and HLA in healthy donors (TCRdb year 2017). The library was made by the immunoSEQ multiplex PCR assay. The multiplex PCR relied on a mix of 60 forward primers for TCR Vbeta segments and 13 reverse primers for TCR Jbeta segments. The immuneACCESS repertoire file appears here via TCRdb, limited to in-frame rearrangements. These files lack a portion of the clones; in checked studies, under half of the deficit traces to unresolved V genes, and the cause of the others is not known. A total of more than 110,000 clones appear in this sample, 80% of them only once. Approximately 1.3% of the sample goes to the ten largest clones. Source material: PBMCs. The source of these receptors is a male donor in good health and CMV-seropositive.

The CDR3, as DNA: TGTGCCAGCAGCTTAGGGGCAGGGCTTCGGGAGCAGTACTTC. The encoded protein is CASSLGAGLREQYF. The chain uses TRBV7-9 and TRBJ2-7; D possibly corresponds to TRBD1 (5 bases). This CDR3 is built from 14 residues. Germline V gene data show CDR1 as SEHNR and CDR2 as FQNEAQ (reference sequence). V lost 1 base and J lost 7, with 14 bases in between.

The chain combines TRBV30 with TRBJ1-5, with TRBD1 matching over 10 bases. The CDR3 covers 15 residues. CDR1 GTSNPN and CDR2 SVGIG come from the germline V gene (reference sequence). V shed 3 bases and J 10 bases; nucleotides not matched to a gene: 12. The CDR3 reads CAWSLMGDRGEPQHF. The CDR3 DNA reads as TGTGCCTGGAGCCTGATGGGGGACAGGGGAGAACCCCAGCATTTT.

The chain has TRBV9 and TRBJ2-2; maybe TRBD2 (6 bases). The CDR3 totals 15 residues. The ends were cut back, 3 bases at V and 3 bases at J, with 12 bases in the middle. CDR1 and CDR2 (germline): SGDLS, YYNGEE. DNA of the CDR3: TGTGCCAGCAGCGCTCGCGGGGCCGACACCGGGGAGCTGTTTTTT. It yields the protein CASSARGADTGELFF.

The rearrangement links TRBV7-3 to TRBJ1-1; TRBD1 is a possible D gene (5 bases). This CDR3 comprises 14 residues. The V and J ends lost 5 bases and 6 bases respectively, with 16 bases between them. From germline, CDR1 is SGHTA and CDR2 FQGTGA. The CDR3 protein is CASSHTAGGAEAFF. The CDR3 region has the DNA TGTGCCAGCAGCCACACGGCAGGAGGGGCTGAAGCTTTCTTT.

The chain joins TRBV7-9 to TRBJ1-3; 7 bases align to TRBD1. With V trimmed by 6 bases and J by 0 bases, 14 bases remained unmatched. The germline gives CDR1 SEHNR, CDR2 FQNEAQ (reference sequence). The CDR3 length is 18 residues. Here the CDR3 DNA reads TGTGCCAGCAGTTCAAGCTGGGACAGAAAAGGCTCTGGAAACACCATATATTTT. Its translation: CASSSSWDRKGSGNTIYF.